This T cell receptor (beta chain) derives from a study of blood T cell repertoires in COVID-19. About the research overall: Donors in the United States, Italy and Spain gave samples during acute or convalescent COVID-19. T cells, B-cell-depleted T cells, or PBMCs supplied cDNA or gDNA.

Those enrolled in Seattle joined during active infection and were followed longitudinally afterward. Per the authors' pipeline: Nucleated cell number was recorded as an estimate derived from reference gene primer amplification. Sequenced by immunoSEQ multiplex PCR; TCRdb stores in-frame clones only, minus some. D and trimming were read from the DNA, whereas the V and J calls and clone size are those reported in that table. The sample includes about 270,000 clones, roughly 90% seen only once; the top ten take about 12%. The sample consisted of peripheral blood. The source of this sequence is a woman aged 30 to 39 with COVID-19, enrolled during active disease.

CDR3 bases: TGTGCCACCAGTAACCAGCGGATTAACTATGGCTACACCTTC. Translating gives CATSNQRINYGYTF. V is TRBV24-1 and J is TRBJ1-2, with unresolved D. The germline V gene has CDR1 KGHDR and CDR2 SFDVKD. The CDR3 extends over 14 amino acids. The V and J ends lost 6 bases and 1 base respectively, with 11 bases between them.